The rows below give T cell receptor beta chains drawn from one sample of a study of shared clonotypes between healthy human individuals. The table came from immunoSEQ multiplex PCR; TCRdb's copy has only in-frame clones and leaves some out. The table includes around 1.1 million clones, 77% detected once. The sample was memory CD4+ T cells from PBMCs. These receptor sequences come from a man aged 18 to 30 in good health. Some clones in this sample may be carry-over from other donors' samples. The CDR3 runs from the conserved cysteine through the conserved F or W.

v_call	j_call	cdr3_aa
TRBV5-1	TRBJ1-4	CASSSGTGANEKLFF
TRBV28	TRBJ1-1	CASSTGGLAFF
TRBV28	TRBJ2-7	CASLTPTYPGEQYF
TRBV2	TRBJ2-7	CASSAGQGGPYEQYF
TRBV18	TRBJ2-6	CASSHSDGTGANVLTF
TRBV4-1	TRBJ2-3	CASSLQGARQADTQYF
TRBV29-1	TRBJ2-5	CSVPQTGEAHQETQYF
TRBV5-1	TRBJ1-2	CASSLLGADGYTF
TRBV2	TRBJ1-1	CASSERGPNTEAFF
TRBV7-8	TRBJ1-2	CASSPGGSLYLGYTF
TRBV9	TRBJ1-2	CASSVGQAGGYTF
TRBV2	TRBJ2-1	CASSEYGRSLNEQFF
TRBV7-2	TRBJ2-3	CASSPFRDTQYF
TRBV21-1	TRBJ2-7	CASSKAGLACEQYF
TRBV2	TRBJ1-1	CASSDRGLTEAFF
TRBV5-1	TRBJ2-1	CASSPEAVTYNEQFF
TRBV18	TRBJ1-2	CASSPLSDRASTGGYTF
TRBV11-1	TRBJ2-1	CASSRSGRRTYNEQFF
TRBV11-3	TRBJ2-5	CASSPQGGGETQYF
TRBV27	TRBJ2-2	CASSLEGPGELFF
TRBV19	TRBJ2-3	CASSASAGSYADTQYF
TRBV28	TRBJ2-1	CASSLASEQFF
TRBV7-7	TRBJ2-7	CASSPSSGYEQYF
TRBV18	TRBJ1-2	CASSPPPGGYYGYTF
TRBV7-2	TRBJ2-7	CASSPRTAYEQYF
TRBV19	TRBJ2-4	CASSIRQAERWTKNIQYF
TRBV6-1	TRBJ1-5	CASRIQGDQPQHF
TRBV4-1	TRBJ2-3	CASSHRSTSDTQYF